This TCR beta chain was sequenced during a study of blood T cell repertoires in COVID-19. Study in general: Researchers got acute and convalescent COVID-19 samples from the United States, Italy and Spain. PBMCs, B-cell-depleted T cells, or T cells provided the cDNA or gDNA that made up the material.

Original methodology: Quantification of nucleated cells was approximated via reference gene primer amplification. The table came from immunoSEQ multiplex PCR; TCRdb's copy has only in-frame clones and leaves some out. V and J calls and clone size are those listed in that table; D and trimming were worked out from the DNA. Of over 130,000 clones in the sample, 90% are singletons; the top ten hold 8% to 13%. Material for sequencing was peripheral blood. The clonotype originates from a woman older than 75 with acute or convalescent COVID-19.

Written as DNA, the CDR3 is TGTGCCAGCAGCCCAACGGGAGCAAGCTCCTACAATGAGCAGTTCTTC. Translation: CASSPTGASSYNEQFF. This chain uses TRBV5-4 with TRBJ2-1, with a tentative D call TRBD2 (6 bases). This CDR3 comprises 16 residues. CDR1 is SGHNT, CDR2 YYREEE, per germline (reference sequence). The V end was cut by 4 bases, the J end by 0 bases, with 14 bases between.